Below, 30 T cell receptor beta chains from the same sample are listed, as sequenced in a study of CD8+ T cells in alopecia areata. Following RNA extraction, reverse transcription yielded cDNA that acted as the sequencing template. Repertoires were generated with immunoSEQ multiplex PCR, while TCRdb's copy carries only in-frame clones and drops some. The sample has about 23,000 clones, roughly 52% seen once. The sample comprised NKG2D-high CD8+ T cells sorted from blood. These receptor sequences come from a human donor with alopecia areata.

This clone came up a few times. The rearrangement links TRBV7-9 to TRBJ2-7; 11 nucleotides align to TRBD1. Germline V gene data show CDR1 as SEHNR and CDR2 as FQNEAQ (reference sequence). Trimming cost V 6 bases and J 6 bases; bases outside gene matches: 10. The CDR3 runs 15 residues. CDR3 amino acids: CASSNRDRGEREQYF. The CDR3 DNA reads as TGTGCCAGCAGTAACCGGGACAGGGGGGAACGCGAGCAGTACTTC.

The genes are TRBV19 and TRBJ2-1, with D perhaps TRBD2 (6 bases). Trimming removed 5 bases at V and 9 bases at J, with 8 bases between. Germline values: CDR1 LNHDA, CDR2 SQIVND (reference sequence). This CDR3 contains 11 residues. DNA of the CDR3: TGTGCCAGTAGTTTCGGGAGTGAGCAGTTCTTC. Residues: CASSFGSEQFF.

The CDR3 sequence is CASSGKGDEQYF. The DNA for the CDR3 is TGTGCCAGCAGCGGAAAAGGCGACGAGCAGTACTTC. The genes are TRBV5-4 and TRBJ2-7; D is undetermined. There are 12 residues in the CDR3. V was shortened by 4 bases and J by 5 bases, with 10 bases between the two germline ends. Germline CDR1 and CDR2: SGHNT and YYREEE (reference sequence).

The V gene is TRBV10-3, the J gene TRBJ2-7, with TRBD1 matching 7 bases. CDR1 ENHRY and CDR2 SYGVKD come from the germline V gene. V was pared by 7 bases and J by 3 bases, with 6 bases of the junction left unmatched. This CDR3 is built from 13 residues. The CDR3: CAINGGQDYEQYF. CDR3 in DNA: TGTGCCATCAACGGCGGACAGGACTACGAGCAGTACTTC.

The chain couples TRBV5-1 to TRBJ2-5; 7 bases match TRBD2. The better agreement between TRBJ2-7 and the DNA end casts doubt on the J call. The CDR3 is 13 amino acids. The germline V gene encodes CDR1 SGHRS and CDR2 YFSETQ. CDR3 sequence (DNA): TGCGCCAGCAGCTTGGGCGGCGGGGGCGAGCAGTACTTC. Its protein is CASSLGGGGEQYF.

V usage is TRBV28 and J usage is TRBJ2-7; D tentatively reads TRBD1 or TRBD2 (5 bases each). The CDR3 totals 16 residues. In germline, CDR1 is MDHEN, CDR2 SYDVKM. Trimming removed 6 bases from V and 0 bases from J, with 18 bases in between. Here the CDR3 reads CASRSAGTGSSYEQYF. CDR3 nucleotide sequence: TGTGCCAGCAGGTCAGCCGGGACGGGGAGCTCCTACGAGCAGTACTTC.

This rearrangement joins TRBV7-9 to TRBJ2-7, with D unresolved. V was trimmed by 5 bases and J by 2 bases, leaving 10 bases between them. CDR3 size: 13 residues. CDR1 and CDR2 from the germline V gene are SEHNR and FQNEAQ (reference sequence). The CDR3 region is CASSLRVPYEQYF. The CDR3, as DNA: TGTGCCAGCAGCCTCCGGGTGCCCTACGAGCAGTACTTC.

This clone was seen only a few times. The J gene is TRBJ2-1, the V gene TRBV2; no clear D. The CDR3 is 15 amino acids. Per the germline V gene, CDR1 is SNHLY and CDR2 is FYNNEI. The V end was cut by 2 bases, the J end by 5 bases, with 13 bases between. In DNA, the CDR3 is TGTGCCAGCAGTGAAACTGGTATCGACAACAATGAGCAGTTCTTC. Protein: CASSETGIDNNEQFF.

The rearrangement links TRBV4-1 to TRBJ2-1, with 9 bases that match TRBD1. Germline CDR1 and CDR2: MGHRA and YSYEKL. V trimming: 1 base; J trimming: 3 bases; junction bases outside the gene matches: 1. The CDR3 runs to 15 residues. For the CDR3, the DNA is TGCGCCAGCAGCCAAGGGACAGGGGACTACAATGAGCAGTTCTTC. Protein product: CASSQGTGDYNEQFF.

The rearrangement uses TRBV27 and TRBJ2-7; 7 bases align to TRBD2. Unmatched junction bases numbered 10, after V lost 7 bases and J lost 4 bases. The CDR3 is made up of 14 amino acids. Germline CDR1 is MNHEY and CDR2 is SMNVEV (reference sequence). The CDR3 DNA is TGTGCCAGCACCCCCAGCGGGGCAAATTACGAGCAGTACTTC. It specifies CASTPSGANYEQYF.

This clone is large (0.1 to 1%) in the sample. The chain has TRBV7-9 and TRBJ2-7; 12 bases are a match to TRBD1. The CDR3 totals 15 residues. J lost 3 bases, V lost 5 bases, and 5 bases had no gene match. The germline V gene has CDR1 SEHNR and CDR2 FQNEAQ (reference sequence). CDR3 nucleotides: TGTGCCAGCAGCAACCGGGACAGGGGGCGCTACGAGCAGTACTTC. This translates into CASSNRDRGRYEQYF.

This sequence joins TRBV9 and TRBJ2-4; D is tentatively TRBD1 or TRBD2 (5 bases each). Looked up from germline, CDR1 is SGDLS and CDR2 is YYNGEE. Trimming left V 0 bases short and J 3 bases short, with 7 bases between. The CDR3 runs to 14 residues. The CDR3 DNA reads TGTGCCAGCAGCGTAGGAGGGGACAAAAACATTCAGTACTTC. It translates to CASSVGGDKNIQYF. Together with reference TRBV9 and TRBJ2-4, the CDR3 gives the full variable domain: DSGVTQTPKHLITATGQRVTLRCSPRSGDLSVYWYQQSLDQGLQFLIQYYNGEERAKGNILERFSAQQFPDLHSELNLSSLELGDSALYFCASSVGGDKNIQYFGAGTRLSVL.

The V and J genes are TRBV9 and TRBJ1-1; TRBD1 matches 8 bases. Losses at the gene ends were 3 bases for V and 4 bases for J; bases not matched to a gene: 5. The CDR3 spans 14 residues. The V gene's germline CDR1 is SGDLS and CDR2 YYNGEE. This chain's CDR3 is CASSDSGTGTEAFF. The CDR3 nucleotides read TGTGCCAGCAGCGATAGTGGGACAGGCACTGAAGCTTTCTTT. The full variable domain, completed using reference TRBV9 and TRBJ1-1, is DSGVTQTPKHLITATGQRVTLRCSPRSGDLSVYWYQQSLDQGLQFLIQYYNGEERAKGNILERFSAQQFPDLHSELNLSSLELGDSALYFCASSDSGTGTEAFFGQGTRLTVV.

The rearrangement links TRBV7-9 to TRBJ2-5; D not certain. The CDR3 runs to 12 residues. Germline V gene sequence: CDR1 SEHNR, CDR2 FQNEAQ (reference sequence). The V gene lost 5 bases and the J gene lost 1 base, with 5 bases spanning the gap. The CDR3 DNA follows: TGTGCCAGCAGCACAACCCAAGAGACCCAGTACTTC. It encodes CASSTTQETQYF.

V and J are TRBV27 and TRBJ1-1, with 7 bases fitting TRBD1. The CDR3 sequence is 13 residues long. V was clipped by 6 bases and J by 4 bases; unmatched bases: 5. CDR1 MNHEY and CDR2 SMNVEV come from the germline V gene (reference sequence). The CDR3 here is CASSSGGGTEAFF. CDR3 sequence (DNA): TGTGCCAGCAGCTCAGGGGGTGGCACTGAAGCTTTCTTT.

The sample holds a few counts of this clone. This chain uses TRBV10-2 with TRBJ2-1; D is perhaps TRBD2 (6 bases). Germline-derived CDR1 and CDR2 are WSHSY and SAAADI. The length of the CDR3 is 13 residues. The V gene lost 8 bases and the J gene lost 2 bases, with 10 bases spanning the gap. The CDR3 sequence is CASGLKAYNEQFF. In DNA, the CDR3 is TGCGCCAGCGGACTAAAAGCCTACAATGAGCAGTTCTTC.

This clone was counted only a few times. The rearrangement links TRBV5-6 to TRBJ2-7; tentative D call: TRBD1 (5 bases). The germline V and J ends were trimmed by 5 bases and 3 bases, with 15 bases remaining between them. CDR3 length: 14 amino acids. The germline gives CDR1 SGHDT, CDR2 YYEEEE. This chain's CDR3 is CASSYGRQIYEQYF. CDR3 in DNA: TGTGCCAGCAGTTATGGCAGACAGATCTACGAGCAGTACTTC.

The rearrangement links TRBV28 to TRBJ2-3; TRBD2 is a possible D gene (5 bases). Germline loops: CDR1 MDHEN, CDR2 SYDVKM. The CDR3 loop spans 15 amino acids. V lost 5 bases, J lost 4 bases, and 16 bases lay in between. The CDR3 nucleotides read TGTGCCAGCAGTAGGACTCATAGCATCGCAGATACGCAGTATTTT. Protein sequence: CASSRTHSIADTQYF.

The J gene is TRBJ1-1, the V gene TRBV29-1; D may be TRBD1 (6 bases). Trimming left V 6 bases short and J 4 bases short, with 18 bases between. Germline V gene lookup returns CDR1 SQVTM and CDR2 ANQGSEA. The CDR3 covers 14 residues. The CDR3 DNA reads TGCAGCGTGCCCCGGGGGGGCGACGCCACTGAAGCTTTCTTT. This encodes CSVPRGGDATEAFF.

The sample holds a few counts of this clone. This sequence joins TRBV29-1 and TRBJ2-3; 7 bases fit TRBD2. This CDR3 is 15 amino acids long. The germline V gene encodes CDR1 SQVTM and CDR2 ANQGSEA. Trimming took 2 bases from V and 2 from J; bases not matched to a gene: 7. CDR3 in DNA: TGCAGCGTTGAAAAGCGGGAACAATTCACAGATACGCAGTATTTT. Translating gives CSVEKREQFTDTQYF.

The chain carries TRBV10-3 and TRBJ2-1; 8 bases match TRBD2. Germline CDR1 ENHRY, CDR2 SYGVKD. The CDR3 loop spans 12 amino acids. V was clipped by 7 bases and J by 7 bases; unmatched bases: 3. The CDR3 bases are TGTGCCATCAAGGTAGCGGGGAATGAGCAGTTCTTC. It yields the protein CAIKVAGNEQFF.

This chain links TRBV29-1 with TRBJ1-2; the D is unclear. CDR3 length equals 12 residues. V dropped 4 bases and J dropped 4 bases, with 10 bases sitting between them. Per germline, CDR1 SQVTM and CDR2 ANQGSEA. The DNA for the CDR3 is TGCAGCGTTGTAGCCTTGATCTATGGCTACACCTTC. It is translated as CSVVALIYGYTF.

The chain has TRBV6-5 and TRBJ2-1; 9 nucleotides match TRBD2. Germline values: CDR1 MNHEY, CDR2 SVGAGI. The CDR3 contains 16 residues. V shed 2 bases, J shed 2 bases, and the junction held 4 bases outside the gene matches. The CDR3 bases are TGTGCCAGCAGTTACGCGGCGGGAGGGCCCTACAATGAGCAGTTCTTC. This encodes CASSYAAGGPYNEQFF.

This chain connects TRBV29-1 to TRBJ2-1, with TRBD2 identical over 9 bases. CDR1 and CDR2 (germline): SQVTM, ANQGSEA. This CDR3 has 16 residues. V lost 0 bases and J lost 7; bases outside the gene matches: 10. Written as DNA, the CDR3 is TGCAGCGTTGAAGAGCCGCGGGAGGGTTACAAAAATGAGCAGTTCTTC. Amino acid sequence: CSVEEPREGYKNEQFF.

This clone is a singleton in its sample. The rearrangement links TRBV11-2 to TRBJ2-1; D gene ambiguous. Trimming took 1 base from V and 5 from J, leaving 12 bases between them. CDR3 length equals 15 residues. In germline, CDR1 is SGHAT, CDR2 FQNNGV. CDR3 residues: CASSLVAVRDNEQFF. DNA for the CDR3: TGTGCCAGCAGCTTAGTAGCAGTACGGGACAATGAGCAGTTCTTC.

There are a few counts of this clone. This chain connects TRBV27 to TRBJ2-7; 8 nucleotides agree with TRBD2. In germline, CDR1 is MNHEY, CDR2 SMNVEV (reference sequence). J gave up 12 bases and V 3 bases, and 7 bases lay outside the gene matches. The CDR3 has 12 amino acids. The CDR3 sequence: CASSLGLEGLYF. The CDR3 DNA follows: TGTGCCAGCAGTTTGGGACTAGAAGGCTTGTACTTC.

Only a few counts were recorded for this clone. The J gene is TRBJ2-7, the V gene TRBV10-3; D is unclear. Germline V CDR1 and CDR2: ENHRY, SYGVKD. CDR3 length: 15 amino acids. Trimming stripped 0 bases from V and 5 bases from J, with 14 bases between. The CDR3: CAISESRAAPDEQYF. The CDR3 nucleotides read TGTGCCATCAGTGAGTCTCGGGCAGCTCCCGACGAGCAGTACTTC.

This rearrangement joins TRBV2 to TRBJ1-1; TRBD1 matches 7 bases. CDR1 SNHLY and CDR2 FYNNEI come from the germline V gene. The CDR3 has 13 amino acids. Trimming removed 6 bases from V and 5 bases from J; junction bases left unmatched: 6. The CDR3 DNA reads TGTGCCAGCAGCTACTCAGGGGGGACTGAAGCTTTCTTT. This gives the protein CASSYSGGTEAFF.

This clone occurred a few times. This chain uses TRBV9 with TRBJ1-4, with D unclear. Trimming removed 0 bases from V and 11 bases from J, with 17 bases in between. In germline, CDR1 is SGDLS, CDR2 YYNGEE. This CDR3 comprises 15 residues. The CDR3 nucleotides are TGTGCCAGCAGCGTAGACGGGTCAGATGCCAAGAAACTGTTTTTT. This sequence encodes CASSVDGSDAKKLFF.

The sample holds a few counts of this clone. V usage is TRBV19 and J usage is TRBJ2-2; D gene uncertain. V lost 7 bases and J lost 5, with 23 bases in between. In germline, CDR1 is LNHDA, CDR2 SQIVND (reference sequence). The CDR3 extends over 17 amino acids. CDR3 coding DNA: TGTGCCAGTACCCTCAGCCGTCGAGCTATTGGGACCGGGGAGCTGTTTTTT. It translates to CASTLSRRAIGTGELFF.